Presented here are 9 T cell receptor beta chains from one specimen sequenced in a study of T cell clonality in common variable immunodeficiency. The protocol was immunoSEQ multiplex PCR, while the TCRdb copy is restricted to in-frame clones and leaves out a portion. This sample includes about 47,000 clones with no singletons; its ten biggest clones take up about 0.7%. Sequencing was done on a sample of peripheral blood mononuclear cells. The source is a person aged 18 to 75 in good health.

This clone appeared many times. The read ends 3 residues early relative to the CDR3; the germline J gene fills the gap. The chain has TRBV5-1 and TRBJ2-4; tentative D call: TRBD2 (5 bases). The V end was cut by 0 bases, the J end by 3 bases, with 10 bases between. The CDR3 is 15 amino acids. Germline V CDR1 and CDR2: SGHRS, YFSETQ. Partial CDR3 DNA: TGCGCCAGCAGCTTGGCCGCTAGCAACAAAAACATT. Its translation is CASSLAASNKNI. The entire CDR3 sequence reads CASSLAASNKNIQYF.

This clone has a count of ten or more. The CDR3 bases that were read are TGTGCCAGCAGATATCTAGGGGCCGGGGCCAACGTC. Translating it yields CASRYLGAGANV. The complete CDR3 protein is CASRYLGAGANVLTF. The chain recombines TRBV28 with TRBJ2-6; D might be TRBD1 (5 bases). From the germline J gene comes the end of the CDR3, since the read stops 3 residues before it. The germline gives CDR1 MDHEN, CDR2 SYDVKM. Trimming took off 6 bases at V and 4 bases at J, with 13 bases between the two ends. There are 15 residues in the CDR3.

This clone was seen a few times. One end of the junction fails to match germline, which may point to a read error. The CDR3 end lies 3 residues beyond the end of the read and is filled in from the germline J gene. The chain is built from TRBV19 and TRBJ1-3, with D perhaps matching TRBD1 (5 bases). CDR1 and CDR2 (germline): LNHDA, SQIVND (reference sequence). This CDR3 has 15 residues. The CDR3 bases that were read are TGTGCCAGTAGTAAAGGAGGGGCGCCTGGAAGCACC. Its translation is CASSKGGAPGST. The full CDR3 protein reads CASSKGGAPGSTIYF.

This clone was seen ten or more times. The read stops 3 residues short of the end of the CDR3; the missing end is completed from the germline J gene. V gene TRBV19 combines with J gene TRBJ2-5; TRBD2 agrees at 10 bases. In germline, CDR1 is LNHDA, CDR2 SQIVND (reference sequence). This CDR3 spans 16 amino acids. V shed 4 bases and J 5 bases; nucleotides not matched to a gene: 10. CDR3 bases read: TGTGCCAGTAGTAATAGCGGGGGGCTACAGTGGGAGACC. Protein product: CASSNSGGLQWET. The complete CDR3 reads CASSNSGGLQWETQYF.

In this sample, this clone turned up many times. The sequenced fragment ends 3 residues before the CDR3 boundary, so the rest is inferred from the germline J gene. V gene TRBV12-3 or TRBV12-4 combines with J gene TRBJ2-7; TRBD2 agrees at 10 bases. The V segment lost 6 bases and the J segment 0 bases; nucleotides outside the gene matches: 2. CDR3 length equals 14 residues. The covered CDR3 bases are TGTGCCAGCAGCCCTAGCGGGAGCTCCTACGAG. Translated, it gives CASSPSGSSYE. The entire CDR3 reads CASSPSGSSYEQYF.

This clone came up a few times. The missing CDR3 end, 3 residues past where the read stops, is filled in from the germline J gene. The chain employs TRBV10-2 and TRBJ1-1, with 8 positions matching TRBD1. With 3 bases clipped from V and 3 bases from J, the junction kept 6 bases outside the gene matches. Germline CDR1 reads WSHSY; CDR2 reads SAAADI. The CDR3 has 15 amino acids. Partial CDR3 DNA: TGCGCCAGCAGTGAAGTACAGGGGGTCGACACTGAA. This codes for CASSEVQGVDTE. The CDR3 as a whole reads CASSEVQGVDTEAFF.

This clone was seen ten or more times. The read ends 3 residues shy of where the CDR3 ends; the end is completed using the germline J gene. The chain carries TRBV10-1 and TRBJ2-1; the D gene is possibly TRBD1 (7 bases). CDR3 length: 17 residues. The V and J ends lost 0 bases and 7 bases respectively, with 19 bases between them. Germline V gene data show CDR1 as WNHNN and CDR2 as SYGVQD (reference sequence). This CDR3 is CASSESIAGQQSNEQFF. The CDR3 bases that were read are TGCGCCAGCAGTGAGTCGATCGCGGGACAGCAGAGTAATGAG.

This clone was detected ten times or more. The CDR3 extends 3 residues past the end of the read, so its final part is completed from the germline J gene. The V call is TRBV11-2, the J call TRBJ1-4; a weak D match, TRBD1 (6 bases). V gave up 1 base and J gave up 4 bases, with 10 bases separating them. The germline CDR1 and CDR2 sequences are SGHAT and FQNNGV. The CDR3 runs 15 residues. Incomplete CDR3 DNA: TGTGCCAGCAGCTTAGGAGACAGGTTTAATGAAAAA. This translates into CASSLGDRFNEK. The whole CDR3 sequence reads CASSLGDRFNEKLFF.

This clone came up many times. From the germline J gene comes the end of the CDR3, since the read stops 3 residues before it. The rearrangement joins TRBV7-9 to TRBJ1-2, with D possibly being TRBD1 (5 bases). Trimming took off 3 bases at V and 5 bases at J, with 7 bases between the two ends. The CDR3 extends over 12 amino acids. In germline, CDR1 is SEHNR, CDR2 FQNEAQ (reference sequence). The CDR3 loop reads CASSFTGYGYTF. The sequenced part of the CDR3 DNA is TGTGCCAGCAGCTTTACAGGTTATGGC.